The 11 T cell receptor beta chains below come from one sample, sequenced in a study of graft-versus-host responses after intestinal transplantation. This table comes from immunoSEQ multiplex PCR, and its TCRdb copy is limited to in-frame clones, with some not included. In the table there are about 24,000 clones, approximately 40% of which are singletons. The input for sequencing was alloreactive CD4+ T cells from a mixed lymphocyte reaction culture, taken before intestinal transplant. Specified subset: CFSE-low proliferating T cells sorted from roughly 6-day pre-transplant mixed lymphocyte reaction (GvH or HvG direction). All receptors derive from a human patient who received an intestinal transplant.

The chain links TRBV30 to TRBJ2-3; 8 bases agree with TRBD2. This CDR3 has 14 amino acids. Per the germline V gene, CDR1 is GTSNPN and CDR2 is SVGIG (reference sequence). Trimming removed 2 bases from V and 6 bases from J; junction bases left unmatched: 7. The CDR3 sequence is CAWSFGGARDTQYF. CDR3 nucleotides: TGTGCCTGGAGTTTCGGGGGGGCTCGGGATACGCAGTATTTT.

The gene calls are TRBV6-1 and TRBJ1-1, with D possibly TRBD1 on 5 matching bases. With 1 base removed from V and 1 base from J, the gap between germline ends came to 10 bases. This CDR3 region has 15 residues. The germline CDR1 and CDR2 sequences are MNHNS and SASEGT. The CDR3 DNA sequence: TGTGCCAGCAGTGAAGTTGGGGGGGGGAACACTGAAGCTTTCTTT. Encoded protein: CASSEVGGGNTEAFF.

The J gene is TRBJ1-2, the V gene TRBV4-2; 8 bases line up with TRBD1. Trimming at V came to 0 bases and at J to 5 bases, leaving 5 bases not matched to a gene. Germline CDR1 LGHNA, CDR2 YNFKEQ. The CDR3 has 15 residues. The CDR3 DNA sequence: TGTGCCAGCAGCCAAGATCCCAGGGGGCCTTATGGCTACACCTTC. This translates into CASSQDPRGPYGYTF.

Only one count was recorded for this clone. The genes are TRBV27 and TRBJ2-6, with 8 bases matching TRBD2. The V segment lost 4 bases and the J segment 1 base; nucleotides outside the gene matches: 18. This CDR3 is 21 amino acids long. Looked up from germline, CDR1 is MNHEY and CDR2 is SMNVEV (reference sequence). CDR3 sequence reads: CASSSPGLVFPAPSGANVLTF. The CDR3 DNA reads as TGTGCCAGCAGTTCTCCGGGACTAGTCTTTCCAGCTCCATCTGGGGCCAACGTCCTGACTTTC. The entire variable domain, with the rest obtained from reference TRBV27 and TRBJ2-6, is as follows: EAQVTQNPRYLITVTGKKLTVTCSQNMNHEYMSWYRQDPGLGLRQIYYSMNVEVTDKGDVPEGYKVSRKEKRNFPLILESPSPNQTSLYFCASSSPGLVFPAPSGANVLTFGAGSRLTVL.

The chain is built from TRBV9 and TRBJ2-3; the match to TRBD2 covers 7 bases. The CDR3 contains 15 residues. CDR1 is SGDLS, CDR2 YYNGEE, per germline. V was pared by 4 bases and J by 1 base, with 6 bases of the junction left unmatched. CDR3 DNA sequence: TGTGCCAGCAGCCCCGGGAGGATCGGCACAGATACGCAGTATTTT. Encoded protein: CASSPGRIGTDTQYF.

The chain has TRBV9 and TRBJ2-7; 7 bases match TRBD1. J lost 3 bases, V lost 0 bases, and 3 bases had no gene match. The CDR3 length is 14 residues. The germline V gene encodes CDR1 SGDLS and CDR2 YYNGEE. CDR3 DNA: TGTGCCAGCAGCGTAGGCAGACAGGGCTACGAGCAGTACTTC. Encoded protein: CASSVGRQGYEQYF. The variable domain in full, completed from reference TRBV9 and TRBJ2-7, reads DSGVTQTPKHLITATGQRVTLRCSPRSGDLSVYWYQQSLDQGLQFLIQYYNGEERAKGNILERFSAQQFPDLHSELNLSSLELGDSALYFCASSVGRQGYEQYFGPGTRLTVT.

This chain joins TRBV7-2 and TRBJ2-7; D gene uncertain. This CDR3 has 12 amino acids. CDR1 is SGHTA and CDR2 is FQGNSA in the germline V gene. Between the trimmed V and J ends, which lost 2 bases and 2 bases, there was a span of 4 bases. The CDR3 nucleotides read TGTGCCAGCAGCTTACCGGCCTACGAGCAGTACTTC. This translates into CASSLPAYEQYF. The whole variable domain, filled in from reference TRBV7-2 and TRBJ2-7, reads GAGVSQSPSNKVTEKGKDVELRCDPISGHTALYWYRQSLGQGLEFLIYFQGNSAPDKSGLPSDRFSAERTGGSVSTLTIQRTQQEDSAVYLCASSLPAYEQYFGPGTRLTVT.

In this sample, this clone turned up a few times. The chain uses TRBV15 and TRBJ2-1; D might be TRBD2 (5 bases). CDR1 is LNHNV and CDR2 is YYDKDF in the germline V gene (reference sequence). Deletions cut 3 bases from V and 13 bases from J, with 19 bases between. The CDR3 length is 14 residues. The CDR3 sequence is CATSRVTRGTGQFF. As DNA, the CDR3 is TGTGCCACCAGCAGGGTGACTCGAGGTACGGGACAGTTCTTC.

This clone has just a few counts. The chain has TRBV18 and TRBJ2-1, with a possible D match to TRBD2 (6 bases). Trimming stripped 3 bases from V and 3 bases from J, with 9 bases between. The CDR3 runs 14 residues. CDR1 is KGHSH and CDR2 is LQKENI in the germline V gene. CDR3 nucleotides: TGTGCCAGCTCACCCTTGGACTACTACAATGAGCAGTTCTTC. Translated: CASSPLDYYNEQFF.

This chain connects TRBV6-5 to TRBJ2-7, with TRBD1 identical over 8 bases. Germline loops: CDR1 MNHEY, CDR2 SVGAGI. The CDR3 has 15 amino acids. V gave up 4 bases and J gave up 2 bases; unmatched junction bases: 7. CDR3 sequence: CASSFRGRFTYEQYF. In DNA, the CDR3 is TGTGCCAGCAGTTTCAGGGGGCGATTTACCTACGAGCAGTACTTC.

This clone was counted between two and nine times. The V call is TRBV6-4, the J call TRBJ1-2, with D possibly being TRBD1 (5 bases). Germline CDR1 reads MRHNA; CDR2 reads SNTAGT. V was trimmed by 2 bases and J by 7 bases, leaving 8 bases between them. This CDR3 has 12 residues. CDR3 residues: CASSDRGTGYTF. CDR3 in DNA: TGTGCCAGCAGTGACCGGGGGACTGGCTACACCTTC.